One and the same sample provided the 7 T cell receptor beta chains below, sequenced in a study of cytomegalovirus exposure and HLA in healthy donors. PCR employed 60 Vbeta and 13 Jbeta primers. Using immunoSEQ multiplex PCR, the repertoire was profiled, and TCRdb retains in-frame clones only, with some absent. This sample has fewer than 150,000 clones, with roughly 82% found just once. The specimen was PBMCs. These TCRs come from a human donor in good health.

This CDR3 is CASRPGKVYGETQYF. Written as DNA, the CDR3 is TGTGCCAGCAGACCCGGGAAGGTGTATGGAGAGACCCAGTACTTC. V and J are TRBV6-5 and TRBJ2-5, with TRBD2 as a possible D gene (5 bases). Trimming left V 6 bases short and J 4 bases short, with 18 bases between. Germline CDR1 is MNHEY and CDR2 is SVGAGI. The CDR3 runs 15 residues.

The CDR3: CASGPATNTGELFF. The CDR3 DNA is TGCGCCAGCGGGCCGGCGACGAACACCGGGGAGCTGTTTTTT. This sequence joins TRBV10-1 and TRBJ2-2; D is uncertain. Trimming removed 8 bases at V and 0 bases at J, with 10 bases between. The CDR3 length is 14 residues. Looked up from germline, CDR1 is WNHNN and CDR2 is SYGVQD (reference sequence).

This clone was picked up a small number of times. The gene calls are TRBV28 and TRBJ1-1; D ambiguous. Trimming cost V 2 bases and J 4 bases, with 11 bases left between them. This CDR3 comprises 14 residues. In germline, CDR1 is MDHEN, CDR2 SYDVKM. CDR3 sequence reads: CASSLLATGTEAFF. DNA of the CDR3: TGTGCCAGCAGTTTACTCGCGACGGGCACTGAAGCTTTCTTT.

The chain employs TRBV29-1 and TRBJ1-1; 8 bases match TRBD1. The CDR3 spans 13 residues. Per germline, CDR1 SQVTM and CDR2 ANQGSEA. V was pared by 4 bases and J by 1 base, with 2 bases of the junction left unmatched. For the CDR3, the DNA is TGCAGCGTTGGGACAGGGTGGAACACTGAAGCTTTCTTT. Residues: CSVGTGWNTEAFF.

The V and J genes are TRBV19 and TRBJ1-5, with 8 positions matching TRBD1. CDR1 and CDR2 (germline): LNHDA, SQIVND (reference sequence). The CDR3 spans 16 residues. V shed 0 bases, J shed 6 bases, and the junction held 7 bases outside the gene matches. As DNA, the CDR3 is TGTGCCAGTAGTATAGATCTATCAGGGGGCGGTCAGCCCCAGCATTTT. Its translation is CASSIDLSGGGQPQHF.

V is TRBV2 and J is TRBJ1-3, with a possible D match to TRBD1 (6 bases). V was pared by 3 bases and J by 7 bases, with 13 bases between. This CDR3 comprises 14 residues. The germline V gene encodes CDR1 SNHLY and CDR2 FYNNEI. The CDR3 DNA reads as TGTGCCAGCAGTGACGCTCAGGGGCAGAACACCATATATTTT. Translating it yields CASSDAQGQNTIYF. Using reference TRBV2 and TRBJ1-3 for the parts outside the CDR3, the full variable domain is EPEVTQTPSHQVTQMGQEVILRCVPISNHLYFYWYRQILGQKVEFLVSFYNNEISEKSEIFDDQFSVERPDGSNFTLKIRSTKLEDSAMYFCASSDAQGQNTIYFGEGSWLTVV.

The genes are TRBV5-1 and TRBJ1-2; D is uncertain. CDR3 size: 12 residues. CDR1 is SGHRS, CDR2 YFSETQ, per germline. V was trimmed by 3 bases and J by 4 bases, leaving 7 bases between them. The CDR3 DNA follows: TGCGCCAGCAGCTCAGTCTCCTATGGCTACACCTTC. Encoded protein: CASSSVSYGYTF.